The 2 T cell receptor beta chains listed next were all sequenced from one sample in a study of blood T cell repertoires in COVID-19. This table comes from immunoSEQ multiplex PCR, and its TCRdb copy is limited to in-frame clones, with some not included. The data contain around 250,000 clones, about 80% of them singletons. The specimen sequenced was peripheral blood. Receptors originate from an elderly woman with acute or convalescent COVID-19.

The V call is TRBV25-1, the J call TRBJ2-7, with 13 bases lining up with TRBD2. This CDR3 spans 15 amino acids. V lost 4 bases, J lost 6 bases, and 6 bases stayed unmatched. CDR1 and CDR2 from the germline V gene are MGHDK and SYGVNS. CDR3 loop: CASSAPGLAGPEQYF. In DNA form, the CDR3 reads TGTGCCAGCAGTGCCCCGGGACTAGCGGGACCCGAGCAGTACTTC.

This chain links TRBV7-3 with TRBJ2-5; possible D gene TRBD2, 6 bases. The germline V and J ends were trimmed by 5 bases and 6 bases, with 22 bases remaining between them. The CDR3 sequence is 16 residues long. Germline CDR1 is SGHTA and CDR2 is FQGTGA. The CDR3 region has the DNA TGTGCCAGCAGCCCCAAGGGAGGTCTCGCGCCCCAGACCCAGTACTTC. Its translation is CASSPKGGLAPQTQYF. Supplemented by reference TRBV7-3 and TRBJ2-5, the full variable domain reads GAGVSQTPSNKVTEKGKYVELRCDPISGHTALYWYRQSLGQGPEFLIYFQGTGAADDSGLPNDRFFAVRPEGSVSTLKIQRTERGDSAVYLCASSPKGGLAPQTQYFGPGTRLLVL.